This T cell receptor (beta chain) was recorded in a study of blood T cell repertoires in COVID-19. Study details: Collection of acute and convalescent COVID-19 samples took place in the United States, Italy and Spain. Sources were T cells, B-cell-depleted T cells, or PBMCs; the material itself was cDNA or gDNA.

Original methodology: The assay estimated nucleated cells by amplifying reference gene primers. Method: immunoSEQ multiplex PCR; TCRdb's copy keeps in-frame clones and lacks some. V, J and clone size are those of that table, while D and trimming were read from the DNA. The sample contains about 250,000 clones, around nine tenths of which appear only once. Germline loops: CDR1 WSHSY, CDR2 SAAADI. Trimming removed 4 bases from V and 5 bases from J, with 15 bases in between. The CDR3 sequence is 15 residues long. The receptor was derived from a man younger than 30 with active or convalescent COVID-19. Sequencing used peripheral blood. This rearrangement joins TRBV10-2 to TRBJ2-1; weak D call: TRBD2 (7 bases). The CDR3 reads CASSVHQGRDNEQFF. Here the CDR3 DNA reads TGCGCCAGCAGTGTCCACCAGGGGAGGGACAATGAGCAGTTCTTC.